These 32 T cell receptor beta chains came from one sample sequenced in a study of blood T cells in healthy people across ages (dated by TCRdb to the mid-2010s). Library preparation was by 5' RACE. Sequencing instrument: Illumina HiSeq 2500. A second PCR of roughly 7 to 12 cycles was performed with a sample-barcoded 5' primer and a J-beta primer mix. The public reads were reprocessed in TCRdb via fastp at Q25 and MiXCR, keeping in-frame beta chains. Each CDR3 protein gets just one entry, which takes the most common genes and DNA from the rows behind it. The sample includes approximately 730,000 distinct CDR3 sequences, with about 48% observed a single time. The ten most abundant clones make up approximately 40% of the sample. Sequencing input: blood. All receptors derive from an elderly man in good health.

The CDR3 loop is CASSQEAGTGGETQYF. CDR3 in DNA: TGTGCCAGCAGCCAAGAGGCCGGGACAGGGGGTGAGACCCAGTACTTC. The chain combines TRBV3-1 with TRBJ2-7; 11 bases line up with TRBD1. The assigned J gene may be wrong: the sequence end matches TRBJ2-5 better. CDR1 LGHDT and CDR2 YNNKEL come from the germline V gene (reference sequence). This CDR3 is built from 16 residues.

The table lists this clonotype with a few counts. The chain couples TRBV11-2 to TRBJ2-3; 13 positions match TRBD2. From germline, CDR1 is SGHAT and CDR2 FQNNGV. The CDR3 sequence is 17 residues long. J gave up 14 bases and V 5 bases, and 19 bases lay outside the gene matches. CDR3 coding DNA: TGTGCCAGCAGCCCCACTAGCGGGAGGGGAGGGCACAGATACGCGTATTTT. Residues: CASSPTSGRGGHRYAYF.

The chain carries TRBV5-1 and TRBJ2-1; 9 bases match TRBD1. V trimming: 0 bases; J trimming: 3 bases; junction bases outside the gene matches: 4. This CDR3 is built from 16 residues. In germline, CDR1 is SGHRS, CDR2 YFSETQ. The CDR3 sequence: CASSLVDRGNYNEQFF. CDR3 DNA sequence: TGCGCCAGCAGCTTGGTCGACAGGGGGAACTACAATGAGCAGTTCTTC. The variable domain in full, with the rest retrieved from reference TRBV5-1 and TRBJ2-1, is KAGVTQTPRYLIKTRGQQVTLSCSPISGHRSVSWYQQTPGQGLQFLFEYFSETQRNKGNFPGRFSGRQFSNSRSEMNVSTLELGDSALYLCASSLVDRGNYNEQFFGPGTRLTVL.

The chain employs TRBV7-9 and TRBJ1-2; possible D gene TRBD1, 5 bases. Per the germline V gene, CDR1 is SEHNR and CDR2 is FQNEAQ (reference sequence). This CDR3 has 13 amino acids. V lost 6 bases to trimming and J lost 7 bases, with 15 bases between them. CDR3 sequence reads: CASRPLGGTGYTF. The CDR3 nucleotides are TGTGCCAGCAGACCCCTCGGGGGGACTGGCTACACCTTC.

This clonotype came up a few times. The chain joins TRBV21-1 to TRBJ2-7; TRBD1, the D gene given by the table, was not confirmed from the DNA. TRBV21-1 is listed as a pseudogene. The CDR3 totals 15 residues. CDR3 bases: TGTGCCAGCACCGGGACAGGGGGCATTTCCTACGAGCAGTACTTC. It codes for CASTGTGGISYEQYF.

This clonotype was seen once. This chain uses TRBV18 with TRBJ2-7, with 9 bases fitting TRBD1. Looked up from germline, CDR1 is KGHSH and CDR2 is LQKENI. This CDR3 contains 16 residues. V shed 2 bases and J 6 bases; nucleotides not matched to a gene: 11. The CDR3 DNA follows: TGTGCCAGCTCACCAACCGTAGGACAGGGGAGCGGCGAGCAGTACTTC. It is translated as CASSPTVGQGSGEQYF.

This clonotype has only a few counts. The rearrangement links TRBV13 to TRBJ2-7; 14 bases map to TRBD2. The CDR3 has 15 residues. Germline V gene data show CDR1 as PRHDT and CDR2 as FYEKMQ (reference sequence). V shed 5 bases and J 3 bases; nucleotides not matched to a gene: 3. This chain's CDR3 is CASSVGLAGGYEQYF. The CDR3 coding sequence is TGTGCCAGCAGCGTTGGACTAGCGGGAGGCTACGAGCAGTACTTC.

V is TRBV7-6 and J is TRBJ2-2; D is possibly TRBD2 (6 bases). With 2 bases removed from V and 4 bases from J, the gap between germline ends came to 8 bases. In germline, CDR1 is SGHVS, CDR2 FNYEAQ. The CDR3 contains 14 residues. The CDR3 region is CASSLTSTTGELFF. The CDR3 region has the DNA TGTGCCAGCAGCTTAACTAGCACCACCGGGGAGCTGTTTTTT.

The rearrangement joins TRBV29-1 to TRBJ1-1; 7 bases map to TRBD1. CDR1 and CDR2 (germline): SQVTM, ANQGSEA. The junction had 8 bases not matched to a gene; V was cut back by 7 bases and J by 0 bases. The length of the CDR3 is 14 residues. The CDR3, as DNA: TGCAGCGCACAGGGGCCTTTCATGAACACTGAAGCTTTCTTT. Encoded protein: CSAQGPFMNTEAFF.

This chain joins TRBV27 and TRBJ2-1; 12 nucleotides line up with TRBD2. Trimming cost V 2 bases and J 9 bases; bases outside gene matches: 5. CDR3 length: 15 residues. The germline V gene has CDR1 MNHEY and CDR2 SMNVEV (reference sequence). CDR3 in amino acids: CASSLLAGGEGEQFF. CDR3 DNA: TGTGCCAGCAGTTTACTAGCGGGAGGGGAAGGTGAGCAGTTCTTC.

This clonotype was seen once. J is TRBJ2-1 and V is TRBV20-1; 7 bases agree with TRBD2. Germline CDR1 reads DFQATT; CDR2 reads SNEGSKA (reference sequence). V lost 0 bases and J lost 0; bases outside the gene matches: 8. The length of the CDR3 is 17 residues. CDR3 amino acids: CSARDYLGGSSYNEQFF. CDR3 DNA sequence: TGCAGTGCTAGAGATTACCTGGGGGGGAGCTCCTACAATGAGCAGTTCTTC.

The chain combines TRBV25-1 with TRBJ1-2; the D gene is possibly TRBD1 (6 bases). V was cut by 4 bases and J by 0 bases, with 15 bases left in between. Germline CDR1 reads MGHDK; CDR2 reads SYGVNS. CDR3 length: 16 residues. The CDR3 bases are TGTGCCAGCAGTGCAAGGGAGGGGGGCTCTAACTATGGCTACACCTTC. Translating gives CASSAREGGSNYGYTF.

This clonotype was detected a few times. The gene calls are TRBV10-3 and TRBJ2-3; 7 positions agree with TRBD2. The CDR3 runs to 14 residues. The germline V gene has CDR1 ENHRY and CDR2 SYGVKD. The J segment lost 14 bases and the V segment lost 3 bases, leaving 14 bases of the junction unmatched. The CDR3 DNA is TGTGCCATCAGTGATACGGGAGGCAACAGATACGCGTATTTT. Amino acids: CAISDTGGNRYAYF.

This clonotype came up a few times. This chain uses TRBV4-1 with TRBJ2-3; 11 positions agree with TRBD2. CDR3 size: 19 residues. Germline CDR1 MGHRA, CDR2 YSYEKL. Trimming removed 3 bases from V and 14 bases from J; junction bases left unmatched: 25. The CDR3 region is CASSQPGTSGGRGHRYAYF. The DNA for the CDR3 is TGCGCCAGCAGCCAGCCCGGGACTAGCGGAGGAAGGGGGCACAGATACGCGTATTTT.

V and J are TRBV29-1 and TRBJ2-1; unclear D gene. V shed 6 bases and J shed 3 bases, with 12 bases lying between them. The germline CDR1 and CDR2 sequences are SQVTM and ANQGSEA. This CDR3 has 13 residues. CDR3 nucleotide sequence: TGCAGCGTCAGCGCGATCAGCTACAATGAGCAGTTCTTC. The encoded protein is CSVSAISYNEQFF.

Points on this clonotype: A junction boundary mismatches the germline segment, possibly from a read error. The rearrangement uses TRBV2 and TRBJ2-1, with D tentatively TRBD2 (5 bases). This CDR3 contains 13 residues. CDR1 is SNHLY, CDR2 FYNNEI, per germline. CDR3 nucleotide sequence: TGTGCCAGCAGTGAGGACTCCTACAATGAGCGGTTCTTC. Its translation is CASSEDSYNERFF.

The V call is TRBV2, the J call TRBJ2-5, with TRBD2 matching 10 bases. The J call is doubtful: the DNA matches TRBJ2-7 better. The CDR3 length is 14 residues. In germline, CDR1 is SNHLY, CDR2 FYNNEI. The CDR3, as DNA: TGTGCCAGCAGCACGGGACTAGCGCTCTACGAGCAGTACTTC. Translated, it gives CASSTGLALYEQYF.

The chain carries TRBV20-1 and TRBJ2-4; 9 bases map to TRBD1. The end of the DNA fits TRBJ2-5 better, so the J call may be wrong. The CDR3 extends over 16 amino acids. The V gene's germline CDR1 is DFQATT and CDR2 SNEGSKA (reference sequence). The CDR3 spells CSAREATGGTRETQYF. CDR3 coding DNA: TGCAGTGCTAGAGAAGCGACAGGGGGTACCCGGGAGACCCAGTACTTC.

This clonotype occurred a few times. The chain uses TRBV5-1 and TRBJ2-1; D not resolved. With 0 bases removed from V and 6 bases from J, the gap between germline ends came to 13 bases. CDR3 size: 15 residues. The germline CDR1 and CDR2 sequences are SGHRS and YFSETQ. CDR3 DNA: TGCGCCAGCAGCTTGGCACAGCCCCCTAGCAATGAGCAGTTCTTC. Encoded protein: CASSLAQPPSNEQFF.

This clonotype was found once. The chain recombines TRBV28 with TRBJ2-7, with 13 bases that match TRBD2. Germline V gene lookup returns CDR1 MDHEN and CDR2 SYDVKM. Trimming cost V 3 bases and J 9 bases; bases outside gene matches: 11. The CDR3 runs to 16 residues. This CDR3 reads CASSFLGLAGVLAQYF. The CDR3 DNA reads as TGTGCCAGCAGTTTTCTTGGACTAGCGGGAGTGTTGGCGCAGTACTTC.

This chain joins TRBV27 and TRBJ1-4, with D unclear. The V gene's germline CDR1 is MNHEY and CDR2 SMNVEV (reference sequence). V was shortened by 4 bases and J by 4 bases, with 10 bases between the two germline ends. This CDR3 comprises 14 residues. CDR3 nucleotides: TGTGCCAGCAGTTGGAGAATGGTTAATGAAAAACTGTTTTTT. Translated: CASSWRMVNEKLFF.

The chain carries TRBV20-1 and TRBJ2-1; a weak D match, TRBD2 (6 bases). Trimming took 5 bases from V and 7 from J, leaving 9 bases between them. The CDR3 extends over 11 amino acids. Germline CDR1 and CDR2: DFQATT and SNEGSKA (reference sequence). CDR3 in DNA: TGCAGTGCTGGGGGGTGGAATGAGCAGTTCTTC. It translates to CSAGGWNEQFF.

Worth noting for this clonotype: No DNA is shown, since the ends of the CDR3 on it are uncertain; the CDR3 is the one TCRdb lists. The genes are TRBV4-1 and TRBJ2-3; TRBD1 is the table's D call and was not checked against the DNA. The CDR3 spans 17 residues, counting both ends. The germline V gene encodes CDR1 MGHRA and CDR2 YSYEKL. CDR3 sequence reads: CASSQDWAGGSGRYAYF.

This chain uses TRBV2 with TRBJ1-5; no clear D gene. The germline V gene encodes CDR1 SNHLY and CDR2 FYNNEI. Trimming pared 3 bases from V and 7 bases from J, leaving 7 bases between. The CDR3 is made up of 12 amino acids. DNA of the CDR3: TGTGCCAGCAGTGACAGTCTCCAGCCCCAGCATTTT. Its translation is CASSDSLQPQHF.

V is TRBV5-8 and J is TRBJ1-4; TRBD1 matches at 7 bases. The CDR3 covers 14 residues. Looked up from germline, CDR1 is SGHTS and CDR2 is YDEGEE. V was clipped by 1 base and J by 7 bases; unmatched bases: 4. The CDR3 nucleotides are TGTGCCAGCAGCTTGTATCGGGACAGTGAAAAACTGTTTTTT. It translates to CASSLYRDSEKLFF. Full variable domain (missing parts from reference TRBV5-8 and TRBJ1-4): EAGVTQSPTHLIKTRGQQATLRCSPISGHTSVYWYQQALGLGLQFLLWYDEGEERNRGNFPPRFSGRQFPNYSSELNVNALELEDSALYLCASSLYRDSEKLFFGSGTQLSVL.

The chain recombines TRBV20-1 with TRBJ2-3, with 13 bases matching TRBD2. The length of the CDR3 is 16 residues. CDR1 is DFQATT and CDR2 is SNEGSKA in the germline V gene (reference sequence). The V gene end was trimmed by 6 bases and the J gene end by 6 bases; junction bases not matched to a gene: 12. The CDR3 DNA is TGCAGTGCCCGGCCACTAGCGGGAGGGCCAGTCGATACGCAGTATTTT. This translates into CSARPLAGGPVDTQYF.

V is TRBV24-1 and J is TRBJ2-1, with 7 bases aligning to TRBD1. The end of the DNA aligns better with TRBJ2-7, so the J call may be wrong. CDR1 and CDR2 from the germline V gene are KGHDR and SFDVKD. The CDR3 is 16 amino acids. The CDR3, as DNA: TGTGCCACCAGTGATCCTAAACCCGGGACAGAGAATGAGCAGTACTTC. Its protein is CATSDPKPGTENEQYF.

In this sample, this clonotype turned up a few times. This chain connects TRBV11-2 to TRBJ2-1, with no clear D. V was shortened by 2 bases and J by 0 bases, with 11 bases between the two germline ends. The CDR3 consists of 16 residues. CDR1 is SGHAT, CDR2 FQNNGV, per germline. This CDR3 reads CASSLQGQSSYNEQFF. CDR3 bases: TGTGCCAGCAGCTTACAAGGCCAGAGCTCCTACAATGAGCAGTTCTTC. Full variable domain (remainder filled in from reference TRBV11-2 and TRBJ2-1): EAGVAQSPRYKIIEKRQSVAFWCNPISGHATLYWYQQILGQGPKLLIQFQNNGVVDDSQLPKDRFSAERLKGVDSTLKIQPAKLEDSAVYLCASSLQGQSSYNEQFFGPGTRLTVL.

For the CDR3, the DNA is TGCGCCAGCAGCTTGATGGCTAGCGGAGGCGATGAGCAGTTCTTC. Translation gives CASSLMASGGDEQFF. The chain joins TRBV5-1 to TRBJ2-1; 7 nucleotides align to TRBD2. The J segment lost 8 bases and the V segment lost 1 base, leaving 9 bases of the junction unmatched. CDR3 length: 15 residues. CDR1 and CDR2 (germline): SGHRS, YFSETQ.

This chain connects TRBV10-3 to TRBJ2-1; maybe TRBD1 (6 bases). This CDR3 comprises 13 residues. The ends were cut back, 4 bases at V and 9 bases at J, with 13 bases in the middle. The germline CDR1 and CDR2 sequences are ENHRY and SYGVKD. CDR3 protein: CAISGTANGEQFF. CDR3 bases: TGTGCCATCAGTGGGACAGCGAACGGTGAGCAGTTCTTC.

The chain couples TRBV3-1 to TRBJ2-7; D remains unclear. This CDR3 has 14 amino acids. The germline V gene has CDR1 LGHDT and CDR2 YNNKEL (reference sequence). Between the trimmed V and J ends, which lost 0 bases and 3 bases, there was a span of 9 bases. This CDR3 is CASSQDSIGYEQYF. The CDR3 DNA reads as TGTGCCAGCAGCCAAGACAGTATCGGCTACGAGCAGTACTTC.

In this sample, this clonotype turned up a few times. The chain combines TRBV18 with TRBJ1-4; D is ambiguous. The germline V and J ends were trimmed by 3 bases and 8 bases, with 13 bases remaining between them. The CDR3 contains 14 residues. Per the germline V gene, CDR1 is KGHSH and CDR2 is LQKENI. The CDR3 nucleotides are TGTGCCAGCTCACCTCGGTCTGGAGGGGAAAAACTGTTTTTT. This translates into CASSPRSGGEKLFF.